Listed below are T cell receptor beta chains from one sample, sequenced in a study of identical twins. Each CDR3 protein is one row after TCRdb ran MiXCR on the 5' RACE reads. This sample has roughly 710,000 distinct CDR3 sequences, with around 5.7% found just once. Sequenced material: naive T cells sorted from blood. All receptors come from a man in his late teens or twenties in good health. The CDR3 runs from the conserved cysteine through the conserved F or W. D genes are given only for firm matches. Size is omitted from some rows. Given values are once, few, many or a class for expanded clones.

J gene | D gene | clone size | V gene | CDR3 DNA | CDR3 protein
TRBJ2-7 | . | many | TRBV20-1 | TGCAGTGCTAGAGCCCCAATGAGTAGCTCCTACGAGCAGTACTTC | CSARAPMSSSYEQYF
TRBJ1-6 | . | . | TRBV12-3/TRBV12-4 | TGTGCCAGCAGTTTAACAATTCGATATTCACCCCTCCACTTT | CASSLTIRYSPLHF
TRBJ2-1 | . | many | TRBV5-4 | TGTGCCAGCAGCGATTTGGGACTGAACAATGAGCAGTTCTTC | CASSDLGLNNEQFF
TRBJ2-3 | . | many | TRBV18 | TGTGCCAGCTCACCTCGGGGAAACACAGATACGCAGTATTTT | CASSPRGNTDTQYF
TRBJ2-4 | TRBD1 | few | TRBV12-3/TRBV12-4 | TGTGCCAGCGGGACAGGGAGAAACATTCAGTACTTC | CASGTGRNIQYF
TRBJ2-1 | . | many | TRBV27 | TGTGCCAGCAGCATAGCTCTAGGGGCTAATGAGCAGTTCTTC | CASSIALGANEQFF
TRBJ2-2 | TRBD2 | . | TRBV7-9 | TGTGCCAGCAGCTTTCCCCCGAGCGGGAGGGCCCCCGGGGAGCTGTTTTTT | CASSFPPSGRAPGELFF
TRBJ1-5 | TRBD1 | many | TRBV12-3/TRBV12-4 | TGTGCCAGCAGTCCCCAGACAGGGGGGGCCAATCAGCCCCAGCATTTT | CASSPQTGGANQPQHF
TRBJ2-1 | . | many | TRBV20-1 | TGCAGTGCTAGGATGGGATTCTCTGAGCAGTTCTTC | CSARMGFSEQFF
TRBJ2-2 | . | . | TRBV6-5 | TGTGCCTGCCAGGGGTCCGGGGAGCTGTTTTTT | CACQGSGELFF
TRBJ2-3 | TRBD2 | few | TRBV12-3/TRBV12-4 | TGTGCCAGCGTGGAGGCACTAGCGGGAGGGCCAGATACGCAGTATTTT | CASVEALAGGPDTQYF
TRBJ2-1 | . | many | TRBV12-3/TRBV12-4 | TGTGCCAGCAGTTGGATGAATGAGCAGTTCTTC | CASSWMNEQFF
TRBJ2-3 | . | many | TRBV30 | TGTGCCCTAAGGGGGACAGATACGCAGTATTTT | CALRGTDTQYF
TRBJ2-2 | . | few | TRBV4-2 | TGTGCCAGCAGCCAGGCTGGTAACACCGGGGAGCTGTTTTTT | CASSQAGNTGELFF
TRBJ2-4 | . | . | TRBV5-1 | TGCGCCAGCAGCTTAACCGGGCCTGGGCCGAACAACATTCAGTACTTC | CASSLTGPGPNNIQYF
TRBJ1-6 | TRBD1 | many | TRBV3-1 | TGTGCCAGCAGCCACGGCGACAGGGTGGATTCACCCCTCCACTTT | CASSHGDRVDSPLHF
TRBJ1-1 | . | many | TRBV3-1 | TGTGCCAGCAGCCAAGCACAGACGAACACTGAAGCTTTCTTT | CASSQAQTNTEAFF
TRBJ1-2 | . | many | TRBV12-3/TRBV12-4 | TGTGCCAGCAGTTCTCTAGTGAACTATGGCTACACCTTC | CASSSLVNYGYTF
TRBJ1-5 | . | . | TRBV12-3/TRBV12-4 | TGTGCCAGCAGACCCACAGGGTATCAGCCCCAGCATTTT | CASRPTGYQPQHF
TRBJ1-1 | TRBD1 | . | TRBV5-1 | TGCGCCAGCAACGACCCGGGACAGGGGAACACTGAAGCTTTCTTT | CASNDPGQGNTEAFF
TRBJ1-5 | . | many | TRBV12-5 | TGTGCTAGTGGTTTGGTAACAGGACTCCCCAATCAGCCCCAGCATTTT | CASGLVTGLPNQPQHF
TRBJ2-1 | . | few | TRBV6-2/TRBV6-3 | TGTGCCAGCAGACCCGGGACCGTTCGGTATGAGCAGTTCTTC | CASRPGTVRYEQFF
TRBJ2-2 | TRBD1 | . | TRBV6-2/TRBV6-3 | TGTGCCAGCAGTTCGCCGGGACAGGGGGCTTCCGGGGAGCTGTTTTTT | CASSSPGQGASGELFF
TRBJ1-1 | . | many | TRBV29-1 | TGCAGCGTTGGGGGTTGGGAGAACACTGAAGCTTTCTTT | CSVGGWENTEAFF
TRBJ2-1 | . | many | TRBV6-5 | TGTGCCAGCAGTTACTCGAGGAATCCGGCCAATGAGCAGTTCTTC | CASSYSRNPANEQFF
TRBJ2-1 | TRBD2 | few | TRBV4-1 | TGCGCCAGCAGCCAGGCCGGGACTATCGAGCAGTTCTTC | CASSQAGTIEQFF
TRBJ2-1 | . | many | TRBV29-1 | TGCAGCGTTGAACGGTCATACAATGAGCAGTTCTTC | CSVERSYNEQFF
TRBJ2-3 | TRBD1 | . | TRBV30 | TGTGCCTGGAGTGTTGGACAGGGCGCAGATACGCAGTATTTT | CAWSVGQGADTQYF
TRBJ2-1 | . | many | TRBV4-2 | TGTGCCAGCAGCCGTCAAACTCGGAATGAGCAGTTCTTC | CASSRQTRNEQFF
TRBJ1-3 | . | . | TRBV7-3 | TGTGCCAGCAGATTCGACGGTCGAGGAGGCACCATATATTTT | CASRFDGRGGTIYF
TRBJ2-7 | TRBD1 | many | TRBV9 | TGTGCCAGCAGCGCAACAGGACAGGTCGACTACGAGCAGTACTTC | CASSATGQVDYEQYF